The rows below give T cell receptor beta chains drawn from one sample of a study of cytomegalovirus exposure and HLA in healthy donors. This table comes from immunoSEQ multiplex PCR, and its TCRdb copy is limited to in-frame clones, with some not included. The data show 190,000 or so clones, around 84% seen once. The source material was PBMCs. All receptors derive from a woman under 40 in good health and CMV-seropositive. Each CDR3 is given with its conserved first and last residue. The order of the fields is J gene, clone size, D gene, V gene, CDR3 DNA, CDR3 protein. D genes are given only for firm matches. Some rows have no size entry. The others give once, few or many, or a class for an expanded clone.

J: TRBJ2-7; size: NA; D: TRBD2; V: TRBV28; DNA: TGTGCCAGCAGCTCATCACAACTAGCGAGATACGAGCAGTACTTC; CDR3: CASSSSQLARYEQYF
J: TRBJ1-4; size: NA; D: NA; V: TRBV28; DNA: TGTGCCAGCAGTTTATTAGGGGTGGCTAATGAAAAACTGTTTTTT; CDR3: CASSLLGVANEKLFF
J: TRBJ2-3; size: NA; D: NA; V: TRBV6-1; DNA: TGTGCCAGCGGGTCCCAAGCGGACACAGATACGCAGTATTTT; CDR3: CASGSQADTDTQYF
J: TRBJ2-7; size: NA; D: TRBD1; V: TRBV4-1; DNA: TGCGCCAGCAGCCTAGGGACAGGGGGACTTGAGGAGCAGTACTTC; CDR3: CASSLGTGGLEEQYF
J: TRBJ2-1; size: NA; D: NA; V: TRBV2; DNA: TGTGCCAGCAGTGAATATCATGAGCAGTTCTTC; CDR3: CASSEYHEQFF
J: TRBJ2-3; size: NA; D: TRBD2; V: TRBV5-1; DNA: TGCGCCAGCAGCCCGGAGGCTAGCGGGAGCCTTGGCAGGGATACGCAGTATTTT; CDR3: CASSPEASGSLGRDTQYF
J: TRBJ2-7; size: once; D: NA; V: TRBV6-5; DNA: TGTGCCAGCAGTTACGTTGGGAGAACCTACGAGCAGTACTTC; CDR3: CASSYVGRTYEQYF
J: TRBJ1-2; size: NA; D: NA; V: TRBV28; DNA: TGTGCCAGCAGTCCTCCAGCGGGGGGAGGTAACTATGGCTACACCTTC; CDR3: CASSPPAGGGNYGYTF
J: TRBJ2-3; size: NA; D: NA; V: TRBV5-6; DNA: TGTGCCAGCAGCCCGTCCGGACTGGAACTCACAGATACGCAGTATTTT; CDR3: CASSPSGLELTDTQYF
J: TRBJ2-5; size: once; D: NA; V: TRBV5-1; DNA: TGCGCCAGCAGCTTGGAGGACAGCCCGCCGTTAGAGACCCAGTACTTC; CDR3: CASSLEDSPPLETQYF
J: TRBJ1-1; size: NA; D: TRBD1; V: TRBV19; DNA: TGTGCCAGTAGTATAGGTTGGACAGGGACCATGAACACTGAAGCTTTCTTT; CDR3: CASSIGWTGTMNTEAFF
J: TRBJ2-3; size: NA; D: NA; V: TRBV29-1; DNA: TGCAGCGTTGCCATCGGACAAATCACAGATACGCAGTATTTT; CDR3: CSVAIGQITDTQYF
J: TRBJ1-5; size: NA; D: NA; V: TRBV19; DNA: TGTGCCAGTAGTCCCGAGGGGGAGAGAAATCAGCCCCAGCATTTT; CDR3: CASSPEGERNQPQHF
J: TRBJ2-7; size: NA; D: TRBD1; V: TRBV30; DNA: TGTGCCTGGAGCCCGGACCTGGGACAGGGGCACGAGCAGTACTTC; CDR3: CAWSPDLGQGHEQYF
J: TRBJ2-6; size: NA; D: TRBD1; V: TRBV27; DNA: TGTGCCAGCAGTTTAAGACAGGGGGCTGGGGCCAACGTCCTGACTTTC; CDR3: CASSLRQGAGANVLTF
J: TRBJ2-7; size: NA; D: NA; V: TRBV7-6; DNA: TGTGCCAGCAGCCGAGATCTAGTTTCCTCCTACGAGCAGTACTTC; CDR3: CASSRDLVSSYEQYF
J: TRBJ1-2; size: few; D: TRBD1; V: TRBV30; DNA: TGTGCCTGGACGAGGGACAGACCGTATGGCTACACCTTC; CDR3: CAWTRDRPYGYTF
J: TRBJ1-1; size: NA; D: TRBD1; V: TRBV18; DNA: TGTGCCAGCTCATTCTCGACAGGGCTTAATGAAGCTTTCTTT; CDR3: CASSFSTGLNEAFF
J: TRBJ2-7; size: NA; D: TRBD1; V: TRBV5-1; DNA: TGCGCCAGCAGCCCGGGACGGACAGGGGCATACGAGCAGTACTTC; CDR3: CASSPGRTGAYEQYF
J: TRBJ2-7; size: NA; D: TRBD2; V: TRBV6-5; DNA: TGTGCCAGCAGCTATGGCATGGCGGGAGGTACCGAGCAGTACTTC; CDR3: CASSYGMAGGTEQYF
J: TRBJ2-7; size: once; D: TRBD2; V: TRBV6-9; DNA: TGTGCCAGCAGTTGCCCGGGGAGGGCAGCCTACGAGCAGTACTTC; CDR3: CASSCPGRAAYEQYF
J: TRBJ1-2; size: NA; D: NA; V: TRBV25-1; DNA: TGTGCCAGCAGTGCATCGGGGGGGGGAGCCTATGGCTACACCTTC; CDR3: CASSASGGGAYGYTF
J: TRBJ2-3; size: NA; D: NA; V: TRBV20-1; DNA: TGCAGTGCTACGGTGGATACGCAGTATTTT; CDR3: CSATVDTQYF
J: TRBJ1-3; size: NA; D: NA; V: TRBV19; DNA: TGTGCCAGTAGTATCCTCCAGGGATCTGGAAACACCATATATTTT; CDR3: CASSILQGSGNTIYF
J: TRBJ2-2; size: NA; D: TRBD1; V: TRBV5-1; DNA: TGCGCCAGCAGCACGGACAGGGGTACCGGGGAGCTGTTTTTT; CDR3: CASSTDRGTGELFF
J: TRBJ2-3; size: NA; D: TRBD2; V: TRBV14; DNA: TGTGCCAGCAGCCAGGCCCAGCGGGACCTACGCACAGATACGCAGTATTTT; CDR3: CASSQAQRDLRTDTQYF
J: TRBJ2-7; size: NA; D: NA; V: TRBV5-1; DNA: TGCGCCAGCAGCGGGCCAGGGGACATCGAGCAGTACTTC; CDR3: CASSGPGDIEQYF
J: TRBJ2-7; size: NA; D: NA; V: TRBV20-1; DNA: TGCAGTGCTAGAAGGCGGGGCGAGCAGTACTTC; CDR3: CSARRRGEQYF
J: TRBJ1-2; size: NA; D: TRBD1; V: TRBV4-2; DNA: TGTGCCAGCAGCCAAGATCTGGCCCCTTCACAGGGGCACTATGGCTACACCTTC; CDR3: CASSQDLAPSQGHYGYTF
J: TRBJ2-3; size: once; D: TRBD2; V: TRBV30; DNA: TGTGCCTGGAGTGTGAGGACTAGCGGGGGCCCCGATACGCAGTATTTT; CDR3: CAWSVRTSGGPDTQYF
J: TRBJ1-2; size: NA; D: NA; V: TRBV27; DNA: TGTGCCAGCAGGGCTACAGGGCAAGCCAACGGCTACACCTTC; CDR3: CASRATGQANGYTF
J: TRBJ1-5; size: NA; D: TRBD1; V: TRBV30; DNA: TGTGCCTGGAGTTGGGGACAGCTTAATCAGCCCCAGCATTTT; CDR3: CAWSWGQLNQPQHF
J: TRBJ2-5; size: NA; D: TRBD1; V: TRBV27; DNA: TGTGCCAGCAGTCCGGGGACAGGGAGAGGCCAAGAGACCCAGTACTTC; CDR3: CASSPGTGRGQETQYF
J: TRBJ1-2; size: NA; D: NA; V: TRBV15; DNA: TGTGCCACCAGCAGCTTACCTCCGGCGGGTGGCTACACCTTC; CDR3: CATSSLPPAGGYTF
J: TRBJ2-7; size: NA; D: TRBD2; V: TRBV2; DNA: TGTGCCAGCACCCTTTCAGCGGGGCCGGCCTACGAGCAGTACTTC; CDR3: CASTLSAGPAYEQYF
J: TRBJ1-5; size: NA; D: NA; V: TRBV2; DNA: TGTGCCAGCAGGAGGGATCCGATTAGCAATCAGCCCCAGCATTTT; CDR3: CASRRDPISNQPQHF
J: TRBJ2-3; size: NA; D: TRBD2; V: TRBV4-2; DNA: TGTGCCAGCAGCCCCCTTGAGGGAGGGGATGAAGATACGCAGTATTTT; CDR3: CASSPLEGGDEDTQYF
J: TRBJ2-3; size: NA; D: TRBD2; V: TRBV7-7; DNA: TGTGCTAGCAGCTTAGGCCTAGCGGAGACCGATACGCAGTATTTT; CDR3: CASSLGLAETDTQYF